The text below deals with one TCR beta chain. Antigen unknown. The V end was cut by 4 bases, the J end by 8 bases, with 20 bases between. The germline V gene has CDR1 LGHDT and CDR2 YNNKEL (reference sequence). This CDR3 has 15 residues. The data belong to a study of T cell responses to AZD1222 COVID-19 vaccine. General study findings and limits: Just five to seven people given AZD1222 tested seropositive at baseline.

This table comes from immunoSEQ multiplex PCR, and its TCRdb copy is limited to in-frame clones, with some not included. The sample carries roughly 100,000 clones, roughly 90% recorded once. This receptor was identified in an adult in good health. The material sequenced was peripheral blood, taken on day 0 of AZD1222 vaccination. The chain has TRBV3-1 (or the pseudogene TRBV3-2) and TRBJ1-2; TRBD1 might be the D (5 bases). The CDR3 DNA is TGTGCCAGCAGCCTTTCATCGCAGGGCGCCGGGGGCTACACCTTC. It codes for CASSLSSQGAGGYTF.